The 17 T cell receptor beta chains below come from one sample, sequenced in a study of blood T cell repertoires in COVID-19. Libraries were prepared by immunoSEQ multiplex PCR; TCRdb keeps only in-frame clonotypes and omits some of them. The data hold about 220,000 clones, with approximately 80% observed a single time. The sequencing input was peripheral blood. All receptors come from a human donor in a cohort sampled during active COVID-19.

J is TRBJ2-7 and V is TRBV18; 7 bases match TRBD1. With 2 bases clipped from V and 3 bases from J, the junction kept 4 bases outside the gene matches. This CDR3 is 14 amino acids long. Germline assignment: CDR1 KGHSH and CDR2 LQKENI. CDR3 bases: TGTGCCAGCTCACCAACGGGACAGAGCTACGAGCAGTACTTC. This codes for CASSPTGQSYEQYF.

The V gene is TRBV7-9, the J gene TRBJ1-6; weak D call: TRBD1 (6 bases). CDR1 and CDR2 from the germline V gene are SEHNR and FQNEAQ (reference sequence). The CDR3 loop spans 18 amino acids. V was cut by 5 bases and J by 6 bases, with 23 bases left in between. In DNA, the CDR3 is TGTGCCAGCAGCGCCAGCGGACAGCCTAAAGTACCTAATTCACCCCTCCACTTT. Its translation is CASSASGQPKVPNSPLHF.

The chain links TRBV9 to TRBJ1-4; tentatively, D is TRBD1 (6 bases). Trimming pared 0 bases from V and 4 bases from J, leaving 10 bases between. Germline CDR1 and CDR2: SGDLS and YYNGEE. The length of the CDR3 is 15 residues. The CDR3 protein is CASSVGGGGNEKLFF. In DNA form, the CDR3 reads TGTGCCAGCAGCGTAGGAGGGGGTGGTAATGAAAAACTGTTTTTT.

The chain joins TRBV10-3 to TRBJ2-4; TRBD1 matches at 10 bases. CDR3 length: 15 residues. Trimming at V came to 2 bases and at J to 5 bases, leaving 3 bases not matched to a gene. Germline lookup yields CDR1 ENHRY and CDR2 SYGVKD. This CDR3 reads CAISEPTGGENIQYF. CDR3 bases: TGTGCCATCAGTGAGCCGACAGGGGGCGAAAACATTCAGTACTTC.

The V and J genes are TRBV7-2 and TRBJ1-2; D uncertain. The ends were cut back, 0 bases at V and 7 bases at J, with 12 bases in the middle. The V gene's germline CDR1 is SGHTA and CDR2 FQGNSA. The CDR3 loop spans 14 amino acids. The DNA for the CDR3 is TGTGCCAGCAGCTTAGCGATTGAAATCGGTGGCTACACCTTC. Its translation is CASSLAIEIGGYTF.

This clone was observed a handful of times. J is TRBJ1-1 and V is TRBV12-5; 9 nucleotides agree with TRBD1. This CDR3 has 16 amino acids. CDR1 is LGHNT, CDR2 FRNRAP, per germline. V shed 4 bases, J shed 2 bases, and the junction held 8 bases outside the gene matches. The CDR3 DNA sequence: TGTGCTAGTGGTTCCGCGCGGACAGGGGAAAACACTGAAGCTTTCTTT. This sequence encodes CASGSARTGENTEAFF.

CDR3 residues: CASSSLETGVGYTF. The CDR3 nucleotides are TGTGCCAGCAGTAGCCTAGAGACAGGGGTTGGCTACACCTTC. The chain combines TRBV6-5 with TRBJ1-2; TRBD1 agrees at 8 bases. This CDR3 has 14 amino acids. The V and J ends lost 5 bases and 7 bases, in that order; junction bases with no gene match: 9. CDR1 is MNHEY, CDR2 SVGAGI, per germline.

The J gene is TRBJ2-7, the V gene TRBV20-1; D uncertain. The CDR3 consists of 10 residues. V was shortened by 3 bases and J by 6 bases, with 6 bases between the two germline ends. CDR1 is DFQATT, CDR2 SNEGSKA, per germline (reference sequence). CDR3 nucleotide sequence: TGCAGTGCTAGCCACGGCGAGCAGTACTTC. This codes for CSASHGEQYF.

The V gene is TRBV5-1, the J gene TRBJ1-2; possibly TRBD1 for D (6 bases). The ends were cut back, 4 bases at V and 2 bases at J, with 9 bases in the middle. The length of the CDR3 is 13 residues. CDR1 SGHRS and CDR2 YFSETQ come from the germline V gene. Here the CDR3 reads CASSPTGNYGYTF. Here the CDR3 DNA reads TGCGCCAGCAGCCCAACAGGGAACTATGGCTACACCTTC. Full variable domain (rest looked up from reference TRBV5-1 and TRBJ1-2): KAGVTQTPRYLIKTRGQQVTLSCSPISGHRSVSWYQQTPGQGLQFLFEYFSETQRNKGNFPGRFSGRQFSNSRSEMNVSTLELGDSALYLCASSPTGNYGYTFGSGTRLTVV.

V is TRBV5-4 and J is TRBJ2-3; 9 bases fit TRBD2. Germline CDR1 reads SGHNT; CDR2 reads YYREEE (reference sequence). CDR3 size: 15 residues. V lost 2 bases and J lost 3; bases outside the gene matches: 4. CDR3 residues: CASSFGGRATDTQYF. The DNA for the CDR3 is TGTGCCAGCAGCTTCGGCGGGAGGGCGACAGATACGCAGTATTTT.

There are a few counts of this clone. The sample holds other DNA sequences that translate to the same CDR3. DNA for the CDR3: TGTGCCAGTATGGGGACAGATAAAAACATTCAGTACTTC. Protein sequence: CASMGTDKNIQYF. The chain recombines TRBV19 with TRBJ2-4, with TRBD1 matching 7 bases. The CDR3 contains 13 residues. CDR1 and CDR2 (germline): LNHDA, SQIVND (reference sequence). J lost 4 bases, V lost 7 bases, and 4 bases had no gene match.

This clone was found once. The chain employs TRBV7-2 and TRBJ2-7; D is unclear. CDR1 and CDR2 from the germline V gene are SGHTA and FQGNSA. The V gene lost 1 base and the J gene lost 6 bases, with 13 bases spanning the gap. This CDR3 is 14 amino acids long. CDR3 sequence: CASSLGLVGSEQYF. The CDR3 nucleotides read TGTGCCAGCAGCTTAGGTCTAGTTGGTTCCGAGCAGTACTTC.

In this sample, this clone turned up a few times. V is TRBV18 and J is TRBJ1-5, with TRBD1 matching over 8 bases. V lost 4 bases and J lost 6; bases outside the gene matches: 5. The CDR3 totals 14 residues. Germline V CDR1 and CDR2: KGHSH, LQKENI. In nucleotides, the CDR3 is TGTGCCAGCTCACAGGGACAGGTCGGTCAGCCCCAGCATTTT. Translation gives CASSQGQVGQPQHF. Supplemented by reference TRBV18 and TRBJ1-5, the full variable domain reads NAGVMQNPRHLVRRRGQEARLRCSPMKGHSHVYWYRQLPEEGLKFMVYLQKENIIDESGMPKERFSAEFPKEGPSILRIQQVVRGDSAAYFCASSQGQVGQPQHFGDGTRLSIL.

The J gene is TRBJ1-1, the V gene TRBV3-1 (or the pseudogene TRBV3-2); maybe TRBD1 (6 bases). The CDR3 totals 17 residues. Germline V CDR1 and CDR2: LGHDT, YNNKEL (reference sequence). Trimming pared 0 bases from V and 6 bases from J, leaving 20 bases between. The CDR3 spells CASSQDGQGFGESEAFF. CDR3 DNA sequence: TGTGCCAGCAGCCAAGATGGGCAGGGGTTCGGAGAGTCTGAAGCTTTCTTT.

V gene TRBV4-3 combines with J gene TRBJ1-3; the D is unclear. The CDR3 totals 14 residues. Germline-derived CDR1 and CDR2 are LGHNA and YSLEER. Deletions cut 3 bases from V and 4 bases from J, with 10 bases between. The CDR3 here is CASSQSQAGNTIYF. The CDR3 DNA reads TGCGCCAGCAGCCAGAGTCAGGCGGGAAACACCATATATTTT.

Here the CDR3 reads CASSQPGGSSSYEQYF. DNA for the CDR3: TGCGCCAGCAGCCAACCGGGAGGCAGCAGTTCCTACGAGCAGTACTTC. This sequence joins TRBV4-1 and TRBJ2-7, with TRBD2 identical over 7 bases. Unmatched junction bases numbered 8, after V lost 2 bases and J lost 1 base. The CDR3 consists of 16 residues. CDR1 is MGHRA, CDR2 YSYEKL, per germline.

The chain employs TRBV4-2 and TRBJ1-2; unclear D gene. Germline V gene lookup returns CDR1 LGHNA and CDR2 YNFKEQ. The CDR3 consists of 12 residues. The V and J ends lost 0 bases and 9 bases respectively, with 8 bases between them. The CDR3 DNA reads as TGTGCCAGCAGCCAAGATCGAGACAGCTACACCTTC. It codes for CASSQDRDSYTF.